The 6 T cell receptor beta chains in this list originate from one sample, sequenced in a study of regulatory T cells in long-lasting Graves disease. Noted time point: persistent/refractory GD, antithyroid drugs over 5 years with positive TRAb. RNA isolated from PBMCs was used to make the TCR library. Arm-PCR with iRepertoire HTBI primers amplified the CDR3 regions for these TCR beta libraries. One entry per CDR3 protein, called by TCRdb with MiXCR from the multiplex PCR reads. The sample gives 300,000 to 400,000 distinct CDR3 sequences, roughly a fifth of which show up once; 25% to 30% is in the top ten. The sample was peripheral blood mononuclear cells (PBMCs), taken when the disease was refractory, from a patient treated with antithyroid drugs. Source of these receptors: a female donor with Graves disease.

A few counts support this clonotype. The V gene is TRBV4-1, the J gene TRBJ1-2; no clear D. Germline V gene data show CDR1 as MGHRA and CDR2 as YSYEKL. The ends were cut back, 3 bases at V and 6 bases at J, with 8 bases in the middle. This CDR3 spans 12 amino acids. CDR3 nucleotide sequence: TGCGCCAGCAGCCAGGCCAGAAATGGCTACACCTTC. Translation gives CASSQARNGYTF.

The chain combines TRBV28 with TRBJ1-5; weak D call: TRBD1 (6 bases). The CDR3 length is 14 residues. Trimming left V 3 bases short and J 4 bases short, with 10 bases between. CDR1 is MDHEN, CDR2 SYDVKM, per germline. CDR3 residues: CASSFRDINQPQHF. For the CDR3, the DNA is TGTGCCAGCAGTTTTCGGGACATTAATCAGCCCCAGCATTTT.

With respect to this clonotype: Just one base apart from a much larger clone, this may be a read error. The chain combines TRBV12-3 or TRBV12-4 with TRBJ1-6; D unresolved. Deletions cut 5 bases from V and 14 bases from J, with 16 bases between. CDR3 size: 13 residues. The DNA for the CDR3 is TGTGCCAGCAGTACGGGAGGTGGAATGGCCCTCCACTTT. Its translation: CASSTGGGMALHF.

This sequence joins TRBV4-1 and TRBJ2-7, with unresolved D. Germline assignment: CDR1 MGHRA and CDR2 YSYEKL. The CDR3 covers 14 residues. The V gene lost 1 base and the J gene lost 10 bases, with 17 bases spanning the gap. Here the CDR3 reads CASSQVYPPTEQYF. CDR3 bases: TGCGCCAGCAGCCAAGTCTACCCACCGACGGAACAGTACTTC.

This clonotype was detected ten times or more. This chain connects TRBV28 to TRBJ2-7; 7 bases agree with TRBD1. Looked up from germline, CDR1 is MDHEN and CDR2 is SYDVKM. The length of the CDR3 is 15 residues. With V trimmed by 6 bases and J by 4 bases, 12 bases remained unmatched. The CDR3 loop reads CASSPDRDLGYEQYF. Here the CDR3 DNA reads TGTGCCAGCAGCCCAGACAGGGACCTGGGGTACGAGCAGTACTTC.

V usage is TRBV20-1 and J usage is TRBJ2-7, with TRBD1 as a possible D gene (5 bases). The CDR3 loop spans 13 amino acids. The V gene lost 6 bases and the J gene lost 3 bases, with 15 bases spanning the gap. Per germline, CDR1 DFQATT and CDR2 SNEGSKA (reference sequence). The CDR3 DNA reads TGCAGTGCCAAGGGGCTAGAGAACTACGAGCAGTACTTC. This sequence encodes CSAKGLENYEQYF.